One sample yielded the 29 T cell receptor beta chains listed below, sequenced in a study of blood T cell repertoires in COVID-19. The repertoire was sequenced with immunoSEQ multiplex PCR; TCRdb's copy has only in-frame clones and lacks some. The repertoire includes approximately 140,000 clones, 60% to 85% of them detected once, and approximately 15% sits in the top ten. Sequenced sample: peripheral blood. The receptor set was obtained from a man aged 45-60 years with acute or convalescent COVID-19.

In this sample, this clone turned up a few times. The J gene is TRBJ2-2, the V gene TRBV7-8; tentatively, D is TRBD2 (5 bases). Germline V gene lookup returns CDR1 SGHVS and CDR2 FQNEAQ. The CDR3 covers 15 residues. Trimming removed 2 bases from V and 2 bases from J, with 9 bases in between. The CDR3: CASSLFRGNTGELFF. The CDR3 DNA reads TGTGCCAGCAGCTTATTCCGGGGTAACACCGGGGAGCTGTTTTTT.

This clone was found many times. This rearrangement joins TRBV7-3 to TRBJ2-1, with a weak D call TRBD1 (5 bases). CDR3 size: 11 residues. Germline V gene lookup returns CDR1 SGHTA and CDR2 FQGTGA. Trimming cost V 5 bases and J 12 bases, with 11 bases left between them. The CDR3: CASSTGPVQFF. In DNA form, the CDR3 reads TGTGCCAGCAGCACAGGTCCGGTGCAGTTCTTC.

The chain joins TRBV5-4 to TRBJ2-1, with TRBD1 as a possible D gene (5 bases). The CDR3 spans 15 residues. The V gene's germline CDR1 is SGHNT and CDR2 YYREEE (reference sequence). Trimming took 4 bases from V and 0 from J, leaving 11 bases between them. The CDR3 DNA sequence: TGTGCCAGCAGCGGGTCAGGGCCCTCCTACAATGAGCAGTTCTTC. This codes for CASSGSGPSYNEQFF.

The rearrangement uses TRBV5-4 and TRBJ2-3, with unresolved D. The germline CDR1 and CDR2 sequences are SGHNT and YYREEE (reference sequence). There are 13 residues in the CDR3. The V and J ends lost 1 base and 3 bases respectively, with 6 bases between them. CDR3 sequence (DNA): TGTGCCAGCAGCTTGTGGGCGACAGATACGCAGTATTTT. Protein: CASSLWATDTQYF. Full variable domain (rest looked up from reference TRBV5-4 and TRBJ2-3): ETGVTQSPTHLIKTRGQQVTLRCSSQSGHNTVSWYQQALGQGPQFIFQYYREEENGRGNFPPRFSGLQFPNYSSELNVNALELDDSALYLCASSLWATDTQYFGPGTRLTVL.

The chain recombines TRBV5-8 with TRBJ1-2, with 7 bases identical to TRBD1. The trim removed 10 bases at V and 0 bases at J, leaving 15 bases unmatched. There are 16 residues in the CDR3. Germline V lookup: CDR1 SGHTS, CDR2 YDEGEE. CDR3 nucleotides: TGTGCCGACACTACGGGACAGATAATCGCTAACTATGGCTACACCTTC. Protein sequence: CADTTGQIIANYGYTF.

The chain links TRBV30 to TRBJ1-1; D is uncertain. This CDR3 comprises 13 residues. V lost 3 bases to trimming and J lost 4 bases, with 12 bases between them. The V gene's germline CDR1 is GTSNPN and CDR2 SVGIG (reference sequence). CDR3 in DNA: TGTGCCTGGAGGGCGGTTTCGGGCACTGAAGCTTTCTTT. Its protein product is CAWRAVSGTEAFF.

This clone was detected a few times. This sequence joins TRBV20-1 and TRBJ2-7, with 7 positions matching TRBD1. The junction had 6 bases not matched to a gene; V was cut back by 3 bases and J by 4 bases. The CDR3 runs 13 residues. Germline assignment: CDR1 DFQATT and CDR2 SNEGSKA (reference sequence). CDR3 region: CSASAQGEYEQYF. CDR3 DNA: TGCAGTGCTAGTGCTCAGGGGGAATACGAGCAGTACTTC.

V is TRBV3-1 (or the pseudogene TRBV3-2) and J is TRBJ1-1; D unclear. CDR1 is LGHDT, CDR2 YNNKEL, per germline (reference sequence). V gave up 6 bases and J gave up 1 base, with 12 bases separating them. The CDR3 is made up of 14 amino acids. CDR3 in amino acids: CASSHRTANTEAFF. CDR3 DNA: TGTGCCAGCAGTCATAGAACAGCGAACACTGAAGCTTTCTTT.

This sequence joins TRBV7-8 and TRBJ2-7, with a tentative D call TRBD2 (5 bases). The CDR3 is made up of 12 amino acids. The germline CDR1 and CDR2 sequences are SGHVS and FQNEAQ. Trimming removed 5 bases from V and 7 bases from J, with 12 bases in between. The CDR3 nucleotides read TGTGCCAGCAGCCTGTCAAGGAGGGAGCAGTACTTC. Its protein is CASSLSRREQYF.

CDR3 nucleotides: TGTGCCAGCAGTGAATACAGGGGATATGGCTACACCTTC. This encodes CASSEYRGYGYTF. J is TRBJ1-2 and V is TRBV25-1, with D perhaps TRBD1 (6 bases). This CDR3 is built from 13 residues. Germline V gives CDR1 MGHDK, CDR2 SYGVNS. Trimming shortened V by 0 bases and J by 5 bases, and 7 bases separated the two germline ends.

The chain couples TRBV12-5 to TRBJ2-1; 7 bases map to TRBD1. V shed 2 bases, J shed 11 bases, and the junction held 15 bases outside the gene matches. This CDR3 spans 16 amino acids. Per the germline V gene, CDR1 is LGHNT and CDR2 is FRNRAP. The CDR3 DNA follows: TGTGCTAGTGGTTTGTCCACAGGGGCTGATCTGGGGAAGCAGTTCTTC. Protein product: CASGLSTGADLGKQFF.

The chain employs TRBV4-1 and TRBJ2-1; maybe TRBD1 (6 bases). The CDR3 spans 16 residues. V lost 1 base and J lost 2, with 12 bases in between. Germline values: CDR1 MGHRA, CDR2 YSYEKL. This CDR3 reads CASSQAGGSAYNEQFF. CDR3 sequence (DNA): TGCGCCAGCAGCCAAGCTGGGGGCTCGGCCTACAATGAGCAGTTCTTC.

The rearrangement links TRBV3-1 (or the pseudogene TRBV3-2) to TRBJ2-3; 11 positions agree with TRBD2. Germline V CDR1 and CDR2: LGHDT, YNNKEL (reference sequence). This CDR3 is 17 amino acids long. V was pared by 2 bases and J by 5 bases, with 9 bases of the junction left unmatched. For the CDR3, the DNA is TGTGCCAGCAGCCAATGGGGTACTACTAGCGGGGGAGATACGCAGTATTTT. This gives the protein CASSQWGTTSGGDTQYF.

A few counts support this clone. V is TRBV18 and J is TRBJ1-2; the D is unclear. Germline loops: CDR1 KGHSH, CDR2 LQKENI. V was shortened by 3 bases and J by 5 bases, with 13 bases between the two germline ends. The CDR3 runs to 14 residues. CDR3: CASSPSTESYGYTF. In DNA, the CDR3 is TGTGCCAGCTCACCCTCAACAGAGTCTTATGGCTACACCTTC.

Only a few counts were recorded for this clone. This rearrangement joins TRBV4-1 to TRBJ2-1; D is possibly TRBD1 (6 bases). The germline V and J ends were trimmed by 1 base and 5 bases, with 18 bases remaining between them. The length of the CDR3 is 17 residues. In germline, CDR1 is MGHRA, CDR2 YSYEKL. CDR3 coding DNA: TGCGCCAGCAGCCAAGCCCCCCGCGGACAGACACACAATGAGCAGTTCTTC. Its translation is CASSQAPRGQTHNEQFF.

The V and J genes are TRBV6-5 and TRBJ1-2; the D gene is possibly TRBD1 (5 bases). V was trimmed by 8 bases and J by 8 bases, leaving 12 bases between them. The CDR3 totals 11 residues. Germline V gene sequence: CDR1 MNHEY, CDR2 SVGAGI. In nucleotides, the CDR3 is TGTGCCAGCGGGGCGGGGCACGGCTACACCTTC. Its translation is CASGAGHGYTF.

The chain uses TRBV9 and TRBJ2-3, with a possible D match to TRBD2 (5 bases). The length of the CDR3 is 16 residues. V was trimmed by 1 base and J by 2 bases, leaving 14 bases between them. Germline loops: CDR1 SGDLS, CDR2 YYNGEE. The CDR3 coding sequence is TGTGCCAGCAGCGTAAGCACTAGACCCTCCACAGATACGCAGTATTTT. Protein sequence: CASSVSTRPSTDTQYF.

J is TRBJ1-1 and V is TRBV6-1, with D hard to call. Germline V CDR1 and CDR2: MNHNS, SASEGT. V was clipped by 2 bases and J by 0 bases, with 10 bases between them. This CDR3 comprises 15 residues. In nucleotides, the CDR3 is TGTGCCAGCAGTGAATGGAGTTTTATGAACACTGAAGCTTTCTTT. Translated, it gives CASSEWSFMNTEAFF.

This clone has just a few counts. The genes are TRBV29-1 and TRBJ2-7; a possible D gene is TRBD2 (7 bases). V lost 6 bases and J lost 7, with 19 bases in between. Germline V gene sequence: CDR1 SQVTM, CDR2 ANQGSEA. The CDR3 runs 13 residues. CDR3 loop: CSVRTAGQGEQYF. DNA of the CDR3: TGCAGCGTGCGGACAGCGGGGCAAGGGGAGCAGTACTTC.

The CDR3 DNA is TGTGCCTGGAGTGTTAACTCTGGAAACACCATATATTTT. Its translation is CAWSVNSGNTIYF. The chain joins TRBV30 to TRBJ1-3; the D is unclear. Trimming stripped 0 bases from V and 0 bases from J, with 3 bases between. The CDR3 totals 13 residues. Germline V gene data show CDR1 as GTSNPN and CDR2 as SVGIG (reference sequence).

The chain joins TRBV4-1 to TRBJ2-2, with TRBD2 matching over 8 bases. There are 18 residues in the CDR3. Germline trimming cut 1 base from V and 0 bases from J; bases unmatched to any gene: 7. CDR1 is MGHRA, CDR2 YSYEKL, per germline. CDR3 sequence: CASSQVVSLAANTGELFF. CDR3 coding DNA: TGCGCCAGCAGCCAAGTCGTCTCACTAGCGGCGAACACCGGGGAGCTGTTTTTT.

The CDR3 coding sequence is TGTGCCAGCAGTCGCACTGGGAGGGGTGGCTACACCTTC. Its protein is CASSRTGRGGYTF. The V call is TRBV28, the J call TRBJ1-2, with D perhaps matching TRBD1 (5 bases). V dropped 5 bases and J dropped 7 bases, with 14 bases sitting between them. This CDR3 is built from 13 residues. Germline CDR1 and CDR2: MDHEN and SYDVKM.

This rearrangement joins TRBV5-5 to TRBJ1-2; 10 bases are shared with TRBD1. The germline CDR1 and CDR2 sequences are SGHKS and YYEKEE (reference sequence). The J segment lost 5 bases and the V segment lost 5 bases, leaving 6 bases of the junction unmatched. The CDR3 totals 14 residues. CDR3 residues: CASSGQGEWYGYTF. The CDR3, as DNA: TGTGCCAGCAGTGGACAGGGGGAATGGTATGGCTACACCTTC.

V gene TRBV3-1 (or the pseudogene TRBV3-2) combines with J gene TRBJ2-5; TRBD2 is a possible D gene (5 bases). The CDR3 has 14 amino acids. The germline V gene has CDR1 LGHDT and CDR2 YNNKEL (reference sequence). The germline V and J ends were trimmed by 8 bases and 1 base, with 14 bases remaining between them. DNA of the CDR3: TGTGCCAGCGCACCAAACCGGGGCCAAGAGACCCAGTACTTC. This gives the protein CASAPNRGQETQYF.

V usage is TRBV14 and J usage is TRBJ1-4; D is uncertain. The CDR3 is 15 residues long. Germline assignment: CDR1 SGHDN and CDR2 FVKESK. V was shortened by 1 base and J by 7 bases, with 13 bases between the two germline ends. The CDR3 nucleotides read TGTGCCAGCAGCCAAGTGCGGTCCGTCACTGAAAAACTGTTTTTT. This codes for CASSQVRSVTEKLFF.

The J gene is TRBJ1-5, the V gene TRBV6-1; 8 nucleotides match TRBD1. V lost 1 base and J lost 0; bases outside the gene matches: 11. CDR1 and CDR2 from the germline V gene are MNHNS and SASEGT. The CDR3 spans 19 residues. CDR3 DNA: TGTGCCAGCAGTGAAGACAGGACAGGGCTGTTTTATAGCAATCAGCCCCAGCATTTT. This gives the protein CASSEDRTGLFYSNQPQHF.

This chain connects TRBV7-9 to TRBJ2-7, with 8 bases that match TRBD2. This CDR3 is built from 13 residues. The V gene end was trimmed by 2 bases and the J gene end by 3 bases; junction bases not matched to a gene: 0. Germline CDR1 is SEHNR and CDR2 is FQNEAQ (reference sequence). The CDR3 loop is CASSLSGGYEQYF. The CDR3 DNA reads as TGTGCCAGCAGCTTAAGCGGGGGCTACGAGCAGTACTTC.

The V and J genes are TRBV30 and TRBJ2-7; possible D gene TRBD2, 7 bases. V lost 2 bases and J 2 bases, leaving 16 bases between the germline ends. The CDR3 has 15 residues. The germline CDR1 and CDR2 sequences are GTSNPN and SVGIG (reference sequence). The CDR3 spells CAWSWGGHAAYEQYV. DNA of the CDR3: TGTGCCTGGAGTTGGGGGGGACACGCTGCCTACGAGCAGTACGTC.

The CDR3 reads CASSENSGGANEQYF. CDR3 in DNA: TGCGCCAGCAGCGAGAATAGCGGGGGGGCCAACGAGCAGTACTTC. The gene calls are TRBV5-1 and TRBJ2-7; 11 bases agree with TRBD2. The CDR3 is made up of 15 amino acids. Looked up from germline, CDR1 is SGHRS and CDR2 is YFSETQ. The V gene end was trimmed by 4 bases and the J gene end by 5 bases; junction bases not matched to a gene: 8.